The 30 T cell receptor beta chains listed next were all sequenced from one sample in a study of molecular identifiers for immune sequencing clone quantification. Using its own MiXCR run on the PCR reads, TCRdb lists one record per CDR3 protein. The sample consists of a few hundred thousand distinct CDR3 sequences, 20% to 25% of them appearing once. The specimen sequenced was naive CD8+ T cells from blood, with Jurkat cell RNA spiked in. Subset here: FACS-sorted CD8+CD4-CCR7+CD45RA+ naive T cells. The receptors were sampled from a human donor in good health. Some libraries in this study had Jurkat cell RNA spiked in.

V and J are TRBV7-9 and TRBJ1-1; no clear D. Per germline, CDR1 SEHNR and CDR2 FQNEAQ (reference sequence). CDR3 length: 13 residues. V lost 6 bases and J lost 3, with 11 bases in between. As DNA, the CDR3 is TGTGCCAGCAGTGGAGCTTCGGACACTGAAGCTTTCTTT. It yields the protein CASSGASDTEAFF.

This clonotype has ten or more counts. The chain employs TRBV27 and TRBJ1-6; TRBD1 is a possible D gene (5 bases). CDR3 length: 15 residues. The germline gives CDR1 MNHEY, CDR2 SMNVEV (reference sequence). Trimming took 6 bases from V and 7 from J, leaving 16 bases between them. The CDR3 region has the DNA TGTGCCAGCAGCCCCCCAGGGTTGATCAATTCACCCCTCCACTTT. Its protein is CASSPPGLINSPLHF.

Concerning this clonotype itself: Given a much more abundant clone one base away, this may be a read error. J is TRBJ2-3 and V is TRBV20-1, with a possible D match to TRBD1 (6 bases). Per the germline V gene, CDR1 is DFQATT and CDR2 is SNEGSKA (reference sequence). The CDR3 is made up of 17 amino acids. The ends were cut back, 0 bases at V and 1 base at J, with 17 bases in the middle. CDR3 protein: CSARDPGDGGCTDTQYF. The DNA for the CDR3 is TGCAGTGCTAGAGACCCAGGGGATGGCGGTTGCACAGATACGCAGTATTTT.

This clonotype was detected ten times or more. The chain links TRBV7-9 to TRBJ2-7; 8 bases are a match to TRBD2. Germline V gives CDR1 SEHNR, CDR2 FQNEAQ (reference sequence). This CDR3 region has 13 residues. J gave up 7 bases and V 5 bases, and 7 bases lay outside the gene matches. CDR3 DNA: TGTGCCAGCAGCGCTCCGGGGGGGAAGGAGCAGTACTTC. The encoded protein is CASSAPGGKEQYF. Together with reference TRBV7-9 and TRBJ2-7, the CDR3 gives the full variable domain: DTGVSQNPRHKITKRGQNVTFRCDPISEHNRLYWYRQTLGQGPEFLTYFQNEAQLEKSRLLSDRFSAERPKGSFSTLEIQRTEQGDSAMYLCASSAPGGKEQYFGPGTRLTVT.

Note on this clonotype: One end of the junction is discordant with germline, which a read error may explain. The genes are TRBV28 and TRBJ1-4; no clear D gene. The CDR3 has 14 amino acids. Germline values: CDR1 MDHEN, CDR2 SYDVKM. The CDR3 sequence: CACSPVRLDEKLFF. In DNA form, the CDR3 reads TGTGCCTGCAGCCCTGTAAGACTGGATGAAAAACTGTTTTTT.

This clonotype was seen repeatedly, ten times or more. The chain joins TRBV28 to TRBJ1-5; 7 nucleotides line up with TRBD1. Germline-derived CDR1 and CDR2 are MDHEN and SYDVKM. Losses at the gene ends were 5 bases for V and 6 bases for J; bases not matched to a gene: 7. This CDR3 is 14 amino acids long. This CDR3 reads CASSLTRGSQPQHF. The CDR3 coding sequence is TGTGCCAGCAGTCTGACCAGGGGGAGTCAGCCCCAGCATTTT.

This clonotype was picked up many times. V usage is TRBV27 and J usage is TRBJ1-5; a possible D gene is TRBD1 (5 bases). V shed 4 bases and J shed 3 bases, with 7 bases lying between them. Germline CDR1 reads MNHEY; CDR2 reads SMNVEV (reference sequence). This CDR3 spans 13 amino acids. CDR3 in amino acids: CASSYRFNQPQHF. DNA of the CDR3: TGTGCCAGCAGTTACAGGTTCAATCAGCCCCAGCATTTT.

In the case of this clonotype: Sequence at one end of the junction differs from germline and may be a read error. The rearrangement joins TRBV12-3 or TRBV12-4 to TRBJ2-1; 10 positions agree with TRBD2. CDR3 length equals 14 residues. CDR3: CASSSGLANNKQFF. CDR3 in DNA: TGTGCCAGCAGTTCGGGACTAGCGAACAATAAGCAGTTCTTC.

The chain combines TRBV20-1 with TRBJ2-7; a possible D gene is TRBD1 (6 bases). V was pared by 3 bases and J by 5 bases, with 17 bases between. CDR1 DFQATT and CDR2 SNEGSKA come from the germline V gene (reference sequence). The CDR3 is 14 residues long. CDR3 coding DNA: TGCAGTGCTAGGGGGACCGGGACAAGGGACGAGCAGTACTTC. Its protein product is CSARGTGTRDEQYF.

This clonotype showed up many times. The germline gene is not matched at one end of the junction; a read error may be the cause. CDR3 DNA sequence: TGCAGCGTTGTCTGGACAACCAATGAAAAACTGTTTTTT. Residues: CSVVWTTNEKLFF. The rearrangement joins TRBV29-1 to TRBJ1-4; the D gene is possibly TRBD1 (5 bases). Germline values: CDR1 SQVTM, CDR2 ANQGSEA. The CDR3 is 13 residues long.

This clonotype was detected a few times. This rearrangement joins TRBV6-2 or TRBV6-3 to TRBJ2-3; tentatively, D is TRBD2 (7 bases). The CDR3 consists of 16 residues. The V end was cut by 2 bases, the J end by 0 bases, with 12 bases between. Germline CDR1 is MNHEY and CDR2 is SVGEGT. CDR3 sequence (DNA): TGTGCCAGCAGTTACCGTGCGGGGGCCAGCACAGATACGCAGTATTTT. Translation gives CASSYRAGASTDTQYF.

The V and J genes are TRBV6-5 and TRBJ2-3, with D unresolved. Germline CDR1 is MNHEY and CDR2 is SVGAGI. Trimming stripped 3 bases from V and 1 base from J, with 11 bases between. This CDR3 spans 15 amino acids. CDR3 DNA sequence: TGTGCCAGCAGTTATGAAAACTCGGGCACAGATACGCAGTATTTT. Residues: CASSYENSGTDTQYF.

With regard to this clonotype: In this CDR3 the conserved last residue, phenylalanine or tryptophan, is missing, so a read error is likely. The chain joins TRBV5-7 to TRBJ2-1, with 14 bases identical to TRBD2. TRBV5-7 carries the ORF label, with uncertain function. The CDR3 has 19 residues. The junction had 12 bases not matched to a gene; V was cut back by 4 bases and J by 3 bases. CDR3 residues: CASSKPGLAGEKFYNEQFL. The CDR3 DNA sequence: TGTGCCAGCAGCAAACCGGGACTAGCGGGAGAAAAATTCTACAATGAGCAGTTCCTC.

This clonotype turned up a few times. The rearrangement links TRBV6-2 or TRBV6-3 to TRBJ2-3, with 7 bases matching TRBD2. This CDR3 spans 15 amino acids. The trim removed 4 bases at V and 3 bases at J, leaving 7 bases unmatched. Germline V gives CDR1 MNHEY, CDR2 SVGEGT. The CDR3 region is CASSSTSRYTDTQYF. DNA for the CDR3: TGTGCCAGCAGTTCGACTAGCCGGTATACAGATACGCAGTATTTT.

This clonotype came up many times. The CDR3 reads CASSVDSYEQYF. Written as DNA, the CDR3 is TGTGCCAGCAGTGTAGACAGCTACGAGCAGTACTTC. The rearrangement uses TRBV12-3 or TRBV12-4 and TRBJ2-7; tentatively, D is TRBD1 (5 bases). CDR3 length equals 12 residues. With 5 bases removed from V and 3 bases from J, the gap between germline ends came to 8 bases.

A note on this clonotype: Given a much more abundant clone one base away, this may be a read error. The V and J genes are TRBV5-6 and TRBJ1-5, with D perhaps matching TRBD1 (5 bases). The CDR3 has 14 residues. CDR1 is SGHDT, CDR2 YYEEEE, per germline. The CDR3 region has the DNA TGTGCCTGCAGCTTGGGGAGGGGCCTTCAACCCCAGCATTTT. Amino acids: CACSLGRGLQPQHF.

The chain uses TRBV19 and TRBJ2-1; no clear D. CDR3 size: 14 residues. The V end lost 3 bases, the J end lost 8 bases, and 14 bases lay between the germline ends. Germline CDR1 is LNHDA and CDR2 is SQIVND (reference sequence). CDR3 in DNA: TGTGCCAGTAGTATGGGTAATTGGGTGGATGAGCAGTTCTTC. This translates into CASSMGNWVDEQFF.

This clonotype was seen only a few times. The rearrangement joins TRBV3-1 to TRBJ1-2; 12 positions match TRBD1. There are 16 residues in the CDR3. CDR1 is LGHDT and CDR2 is YNNKEL in the germline V gene (reference sequence). V lost 8 bases, J lost 4 bases, and 11 bases stayed unmatched. The CDR3 DNA follows: TGTGCCAGCTGGGGACAGGGGGCGGTCAGAGGCTATGGCTACACCTTC. As protein: CASWGQGAVRGYGYTF.

The CDR3 DNA is TGTGCCAGCAGCTTAGTCCCCGCGGGGGCGAACACCGGGGAGCTGTTTTTT. Its protein product is CASSLVPAGANTGELFF. The chain is built from TRBV7-9 and TRBJ2-2; 7 positions agree with TRBD2. CDR1 and CDR2 from the germline V gene are SEHNR and FQNEAQ (reference sequence). The CDR3 totals 17 residues. Unmatched junction bases numbered 5, after V lost 1 base and J lost 0 bases.

This clonotype was detected many times. The gene calls are TRBV2 and TRBJ2-4; 10 bases fit TRBD2. The germline V gene encodes CDR1 SNHLY and CDR2 FYNNEI. This CDR3 contains 16 residues. The trim removed 10 bases at V and 7 bases at J, leaving 16 bases unmatched. The CDR3 region has the DNA TGTGCCACCTTCCTAGCGGGAGTTCGGGGTGCGAACATTCAGTACTTC. Translation gives CATFLAGVRGANIQYF.

This clonotype was counted only a few times. The chain carries TRBV30 and TRBJ2-1, with D possibly matching TRBD2 (6 bases). The CDR3 loop spans 15 amino acids. Trimming pared 0 bases from V and 2 bases from J, leaving 11 bases between. From germline, CDR1 is GTSNPN and CDR2 SVGIG (reference sequence). CDR3 region: CAWSVPSVPYNEQFF. CDR3 coding DNA: TGTGCCTGGAGTGTACCTAGCGTCCCCTACAATGAGCAGTTCTTC.

This clonotype was recorded many times. This chain links TRBV7-9 with TRBJ1-1; D is undetermined. Germline V gene lookup returns CDR1 SEHNR and CDR2 FQNEAQ (reference sequence). Deletions cut 1 base from V and 8 bases from J, with 11 bases between. CDR3 length equals 13 residues. The CDR3 sequence is CASSLEVVREAFF. The DNA of the CDR3 is TGTGCCAGCAGCTTAGAGGTCGTCAGAGAAGCTTTCTTT.

In its sample, this clonotype was seen a few times. The rearrangement joins TRBV20-1 to TRBJ2-5; TRBD2 matches 11 bases. This CDR3 comprises 16 residues. Germline V gives CDR1 DFQATT, CDR2 SNEGSKA (reference sequence). Germline trimming cut 4 bases from V and 1 base from J; bases unmatched to any gene: 8. For the CDR3, the DNA is TGCAGTGCTACTAAAGGGACTAGCGGAAGCCAAGAGACCCAGTACTTC. Translated, it gives CSATKGTSGSQETQYF.

Ten or more counts support this clonotype. The chain has TRBV27 and TRBJ2-3; no clear D gene. Germline V gene data show CDR1 as MNHEY and CDR2 as SMNVEV (reference sequence). V was clipped by 5 bases and J by 0 bases, with 12 bases between them. This CDR3 has 15 residues. The CDR3 nucleotides are TGTGCCAGCAGTATCCCACCGGGTAGCACAGATACGCAGTATTTT. The encoded protein is CASSIPPGSTDTQYF.

In nucleotides, the CDR3 is TGTGCCAGCACCCAACTCGGGGGGGCCTACAATGAGCAGTTCTTC. Encoded protein: CASTQLGGAYNEQFF. The V and J genes are TRBV7-2 and TRBJ2-1, with 8 bases fitting TRBD2. The CDR3 sequence is 15 residues long. From germline, CDR1 is SGHTA and CDR2 FQGNSA. J gave up 2 bases and V 7 bases, and 7 bases lay outside the gene matches.

This clonotype was seen many times. The chain uses TRBV13 and TRBJ2-7, with D possibly matching TRBD2 (7 bases). The CDR3 length is 15 residues. Germline loops: CDR1 PRHDT, CDR2 FYEKMQ (reference sequence). V dropped 5 bases and J dropped 8 bases, with 22 bases sitting between them. The CDR3 sequence: CASSQPAPGGGQQYF. Here the CDR3 DNA reads TGTGCCAGCAGCCAGCCTGCCCCTGGGGGGGGCCAGCAGTACTTC.

This clonotype was counted a few times. V and J are TRBV19 and TRBJ1-1; D is unclear. The V gene lost 3 bases and the J gene lost 3 bases, with 11 bases spanning the gap. CDR1 and CDR2 from the germline V gene are LNHDA and SQIVND (reference sequence). This CDR3 is 14 amino acids long. The CDR3: CASSIVSRDTEAFF. CDR3 coding DNA: TGTGCCAGTAGTATTGTTTCGAGGGACACTGAAGCTTTCTTT.

The V gene is TRBV7-3, the J gene TRBJ2-1, with 13 bases that match TRBD2. CDR3 length: 16 amino acids. J was trimmed by 5 bases and V by 5 bases; bases with no gene match: 6. Germline CDR1 is SGHTA and CDR2 is FQGTGA. CDR3 nucleotides: TGTGCCAGCAGCCCTGGACTAGCGGGAGTGAACAATGAGCAGTTCTTC. Translating gives CASSPGLAGVNNEQFF.

This clonotype showed up just a few times. The rearrangement links TRBV12-3 or TRBV12-4 to TRBJ2-2; TRBD1 matches 10 bases. J lost 7 bases, V lost 6 bases, and 8 bases had no gene match. The CDR3 extends over 15 amino acids. As DNA, the CDR3 is TGTGCCAGCAGCACCGGGACAGGGGTTGGCGGGGAGCTGTTTTTT. Translation gives CASSTGTGVGGELFF.

This clonotype has a handful of counts. The rearrangement uses TRBV29-1 and TRBJ2-1; TRBD2 might be the D (5 bases). This CDR3 is built from 14 residues. Germline V gene lookup returns CDR1 SQVTM and CDR2 ANQGSEA. Trimming removed 3 bases from V and 2 bases from J, with 11 bases in between. DNA of the CDR3: TGCAGCGTTGATCTAGCCGAGACCTACAATGAGCAGTTCTTC. Amino acid sequence: CSVDLAETYNEQFF.